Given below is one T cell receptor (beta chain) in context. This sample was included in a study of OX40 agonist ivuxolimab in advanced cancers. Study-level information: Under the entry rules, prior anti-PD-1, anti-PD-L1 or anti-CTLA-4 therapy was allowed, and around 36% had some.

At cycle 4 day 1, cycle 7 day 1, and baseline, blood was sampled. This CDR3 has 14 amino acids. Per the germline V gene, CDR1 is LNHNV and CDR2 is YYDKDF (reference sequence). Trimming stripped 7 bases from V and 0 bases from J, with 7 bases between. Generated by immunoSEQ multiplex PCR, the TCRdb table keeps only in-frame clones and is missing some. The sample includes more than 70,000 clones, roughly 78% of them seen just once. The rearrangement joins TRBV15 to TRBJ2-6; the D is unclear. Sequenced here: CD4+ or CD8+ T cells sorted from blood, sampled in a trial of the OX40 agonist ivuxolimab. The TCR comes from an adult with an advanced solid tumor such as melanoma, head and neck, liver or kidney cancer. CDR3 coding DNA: TGTGCCACCACGGACGTCTCTGGGGCCAACGTCCTGACTTTC. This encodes CATTDVSGANVLTF.